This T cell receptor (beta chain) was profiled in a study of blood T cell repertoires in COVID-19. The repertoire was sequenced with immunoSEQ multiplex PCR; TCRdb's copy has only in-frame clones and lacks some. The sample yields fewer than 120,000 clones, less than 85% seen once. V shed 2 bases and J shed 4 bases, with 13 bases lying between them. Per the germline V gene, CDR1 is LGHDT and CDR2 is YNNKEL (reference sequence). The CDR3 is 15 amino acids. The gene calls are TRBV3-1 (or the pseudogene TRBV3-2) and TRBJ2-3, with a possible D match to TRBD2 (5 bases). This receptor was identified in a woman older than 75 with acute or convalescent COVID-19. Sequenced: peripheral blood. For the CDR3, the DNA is TGTGCCAGCAGCCAAACTTCCCTAGCCGCAGATACGCAGTATTTT. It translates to CASSQTSLAADTQYF.